The T cell receptor (beta chain) described here comes from a study of T cell clones after liver transplantation. Sequenced by immunoSEQ multiplex PCR; TCRdb stores in-frame clones only, minus some. The data hold fewer than 25,000 clones, with 88% observed a single time. V gave up 1 base and J gave up 7 bases; unmatched junction bases: 2. This CDR3 is built from 15 residues. Germline V lookup: CDR1 MGHRA, CDR2 YSYEKL. The source material was CD8+ T cells from blood, sampled before liver transplant. This clonotype originated in a human donor who received a liver transplant. This sequence joins TRBV4-1 and TRBJ2-1, with 12 bases matching TRBD2. CDR3: CASSQGLAGVNEQFF. The CDR3, as DNA: TGCGCCAGCAGCCAAGGACTAGCGGGAGTAAATGAGCAGTTCTTC.